The T cell receptor (beta chain) described here comes from a study of PD-L1 blockade in urothelial cancer. Study in general: Once treatment had started, blood was analyzed at 3 weeks (second dose) and again at 6 weeks. Among blood samples, the median T cell count was around 140,000.

Trimming cost V 2 bases and J 0 bases; bases outside gene matches: 8. Germline V gives CDR1 SGHNT, CDR2 YENEEA. The CDR3 spans 18 residues. Method: immunoSEQ multiplex PCR; TCRdb's copy keeps in-frame clones and lacks some. The data hold tens of thousands of clones, with around 81% observed a single time. Stated time point: pretreatment peripheral blood. The TCR sequence derives from a man aged 60 to 75 with urothelial cancer. The source was PBMCs, collected around atezolizumab (anti-PD-L1) treatment. The chain joins TRBV11-3 to TRBJ2-1; TRBD2 agrees at 9 bases. CDR3 in amino acids: CASSLIGDSGSSYNEQFF. CDR3 nucleotide sequence: TGTGCCAGCAGCTTAATAGGGGATAGCGGGAGCTCCTACAATGAGCAGTTCTTC. Drawing the rest from reference TRBV11-3 and TRBJ2-1, the complete variable domain is EAGVVQSPRYKIIEKKQPVAFWCNPISGHNTLYWYLQNLGQGPELLIRYENEEAVDDSQLPKDRFSAERLKGVDSTLKIQPAELGDSAVYLCASSLIGDSGSSYNEQFFGPGTRLTVL.